The 6 T cell receptor beta chains given below trace back to one sample, sequenced in a study of Graves' ophthalmopathy and Graves' hyperthyroidism. RNA transcripts yielded amplified TCR beta CDR3 regions. RT-PCR with HTBI primers came first, then second-round multiplex PCR. MiXCR, applied by TCRdb to the multiplex PCR reads, yields one record per CDR3 protein. This table holds over a million distinct CDR3 sequences, about 36% found once. Sequenced sample: peripheral blood or thyroid tissue (not recorded which). All receptors come from an adult man with Graves' hyperthyroidism.

This clonotype occurred many times. The rearrangement links TRBV7-2 to TRBJ2-5, with 8 bases aligning to TRBD2. The CDR3 has 18 residues. Germline-derived CDR1 and CDR2 are SGHTA and FQGNSA. J lost 3 bases, V lost 3 bases, and 15 bases had no gene match. CDR3 DNA sequence: TGTGCCAGCAGCTTCAGGGAATCGGTAGCGGGGAGAAAAGAGACCCAGTACTTC. It yields the protein CASSFRESVAGRKETQYF.

This clonotype was seen a handful of times. This sequence may be a read error, since a much larger clone differs from it by one base. The rearrangement joins TRBV10-3 to TRBJ1-4; unclear D gene. V lost 10 bases, J lost 1 base, and 10 bases lay in between. From germline, CDR1 is ENHRY and CDR2 SYGVKD. The CDR3 extends over 13 amino acids. The CDR3 region is CASGRVTNEKLFF. CDR3 bases: TGTGCCAGCGGGAGGGTAACTAATGAAAAACTGTTTTTT.

This clonotype was seen ten or more times. The chain has TRBV25-1 and TRBJ1-5; D is perhaps TRBD1 (6 bases). V lost 5 bases and J 2 bases, leaving 16 bases between the germline ends. The CDR3 extends over 16 amino acids. In germline, CDR1 is MGHDK, CDR2 SYGVNS. The CDR3: CASSSSGVDGNQPQHF. DNA for the CDR3: TGTGCCAGCAGTAGTTCAGGGGTTGACGGCAATCAGCCCCAGCATTTT. Based on the CDR3 plus reference TRBV25-1 and TRBJ1-5, the full variable domain is EADIYQTPRYLVIGTGKKITLECSQTMGHDKMYWYQQDPGMELHLIHYSYGVNSTEKGDLSSESTVSRIRTEHFPLTLESARPSHTSQYLCASSSSGVDGNQPQHFGDGTRLSIL.

The V gene is TRBV12-3 or TRBV12-4, the J gene TRBJ2-6, with D tentatively TRBD1 (5 bases). Trimming took off 3 bases at V and 0 bases at J, with 18 bases between the two ends. The length of the CDR3 is 19 residues. DNA of the CDR3: TGTGCCAGCAGTTTTGTTCAGGGCCCACCGAACTCTGGGGCCAACGTCCTGACTTTC. Translating gives CASSFVQGPPNSGANVLTF.

This rearrangement joins TRBV4-3 to TRBJ1-5; TRBD1 aligns across 9 bases. In germline, CDR1 is LGHNA, CDR2 YSLEER. This CDR3 region has 15 residues. V lost 1 base and J lost 6; bases outside the gene matches: 4. The CDR3, as DNA: TGCGCCAGCAGCCAAGGGGACAGGGCCGTTCAGCCCCAGCATTTT. Translation: CASSQGDRAVQPQHF.

The chain couples TRBV7-9 to TRBJ2-1, with 8 bases lining up with TRBD2. This CDR3 has 16 amino acids. Trimming removed 2 bases from V and 8 bases from J; junction bases left unmatched: 11. Germline assignment: CDR1 SEHNR and CDR2 FQNEAQ (reference sequence). CDR3 in DNA: TGTGCCAGCAGCTTAACACCGGGACTAGTTGCCCATGAGCAGTTCTTC. Translating it yields CASSLTPGLVAHEQFF.